This T cell receptor beta chain was sequenced during a study of blood T cell repertoires in COVID-19. TCRdb's copy holds only in-frame clones and misses some; the assay was immunoSEQ multiplex PCR. This table has about 47,000 clones, approximately 88% appearing once. The length of the CDR3 is 14 residues. Germline CDR1 is KGHSH and CDR2 is LQKENI. Trimming took 6 bases from V and 4 from J; bases not matched to a gene: 8. V and J are TRBV18 and TRBJ1-2, with 7 nucleotides matching TRBD1. This receptor was identified in a man in his fifties with active COVID-19. Sequencing was carried out using peripheral blood. The CDR3 sequence is CASSRQGLVYGYTF. DNA for the CDR3: TGTGCCAGCTCCCGACAGGGATTGGTCTATGGCTACACCTTC.